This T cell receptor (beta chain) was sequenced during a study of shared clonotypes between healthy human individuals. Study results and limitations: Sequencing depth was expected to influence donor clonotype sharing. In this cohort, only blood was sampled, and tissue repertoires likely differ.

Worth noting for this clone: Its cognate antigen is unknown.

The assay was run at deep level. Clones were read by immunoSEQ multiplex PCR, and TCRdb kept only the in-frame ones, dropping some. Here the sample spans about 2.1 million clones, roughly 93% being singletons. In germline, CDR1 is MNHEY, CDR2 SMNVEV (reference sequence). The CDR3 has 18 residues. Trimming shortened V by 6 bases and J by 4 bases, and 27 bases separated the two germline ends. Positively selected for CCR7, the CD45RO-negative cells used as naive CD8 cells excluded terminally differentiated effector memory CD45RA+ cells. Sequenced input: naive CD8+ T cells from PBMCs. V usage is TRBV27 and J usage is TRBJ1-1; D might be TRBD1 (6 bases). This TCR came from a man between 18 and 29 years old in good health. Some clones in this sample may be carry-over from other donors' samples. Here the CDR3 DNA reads TGTGCCAGCAGCCTTTCACAGGGAGATCTAGGTCTGAGCACTGAAGCTTTCTTT. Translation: CASSLSQGDLGLSTEAFF.